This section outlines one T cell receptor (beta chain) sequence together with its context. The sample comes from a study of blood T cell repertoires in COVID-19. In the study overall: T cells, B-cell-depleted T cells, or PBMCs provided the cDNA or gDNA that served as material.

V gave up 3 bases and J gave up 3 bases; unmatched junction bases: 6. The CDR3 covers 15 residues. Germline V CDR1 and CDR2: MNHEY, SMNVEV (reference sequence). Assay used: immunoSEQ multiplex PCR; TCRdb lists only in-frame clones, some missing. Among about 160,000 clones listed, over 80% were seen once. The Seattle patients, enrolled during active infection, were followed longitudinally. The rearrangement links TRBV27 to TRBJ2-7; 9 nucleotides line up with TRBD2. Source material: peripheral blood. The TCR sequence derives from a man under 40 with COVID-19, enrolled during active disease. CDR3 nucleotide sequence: TGTGCCAGCAGTTTTGGGGCGGGAGGGGACTACGAGCAGTACTTC. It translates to CASSFGAGGDYEQYF.